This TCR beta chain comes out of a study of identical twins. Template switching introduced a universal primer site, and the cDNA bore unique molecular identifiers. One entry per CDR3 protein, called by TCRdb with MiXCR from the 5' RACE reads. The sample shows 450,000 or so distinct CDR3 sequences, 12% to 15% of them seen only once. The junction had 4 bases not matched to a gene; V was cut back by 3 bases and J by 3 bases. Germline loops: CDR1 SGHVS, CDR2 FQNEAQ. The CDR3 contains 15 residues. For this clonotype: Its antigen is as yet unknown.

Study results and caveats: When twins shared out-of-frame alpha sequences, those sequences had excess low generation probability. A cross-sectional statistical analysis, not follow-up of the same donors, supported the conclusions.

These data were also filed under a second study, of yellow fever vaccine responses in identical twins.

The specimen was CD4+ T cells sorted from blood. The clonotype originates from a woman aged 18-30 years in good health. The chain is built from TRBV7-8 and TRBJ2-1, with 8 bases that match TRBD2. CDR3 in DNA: TGTGCCAGCAGCTTTCGTAGCGGGAACTACAATGAGCAGTTCTTC. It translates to CASSFRSGNYNEQFF.